These T cell receptor beta chains were read from a single sample in a study of shared clonotypes between healthy human individuals. The data were produced by immunoSEQ multiplex PCR, yet TCRdb's version contains in-frame clones alone and is incomplete. The sample contains over a million clones, about 96% of which appear only once. The sample consisted of naive CD4+ T cells sorted from blood. These receptors were collected from a man aged 25 to 45 in good health. Both conserved end residues are part of each CDR3. D genes are given only for firm matches. Rows give clone size only sometimes, using once, few, many, or a class for an expanded clone.

V gene	J gene	D gene	clone size	CDR3 DNA	CDR3 protein
TRBV6-5	TRBJ2-7	.	.	TGTGCCAGCAGTTATTCTATTTGGGGGGCGTACGAGCAGTACTTC	CASSYSIWGAYEQYF
TRBV2	TRBJ2-7	TRBD1	.	TGTGCCAGCAAACGGACAGGGGATTCCTACGAGCAGTACTTC	CASKRTGDSYEQYF
TRBV6-6	TRBJ2-5	.	.	TGTGCCAGCAGTTACACCGGAGGGATCGGGACCCAGTACTTC	CASSYTGGIGTQYF
TRBV9	TRBJ1-1	.	.	TGTGCCAGCAGCCGAGGGGGGTTAGGGGAAAGCACTGAAGCTTTCTTT	CASSRGGLGESTEAFF
TRBV27	TRBJ1-2	.	.	TGTGCCAGCAGTTTACGCACAGGGATCTCTAACTATGGCTACACCTTC	CASSLRTGISNYGYTF
TRBV6-4	TRBJ2-3	.	.	TGTGCCAGCAGTGACTCAATTGGGGGTAGTGGGAAGTACACAGATACGCAGTATTTT	CASSDSIGGSGKYTDTQYF
TRBV4-3	TRBJ2-7	.	.	TGCGCCAGCAGCCAAGATCAAGCGGGTAGCCCCTGGGGGCAGTACTTC	CASSQDQAGSPWGQYF
TRBV11-2	TRBJ1-1	.	once	TGTGCCAGCAGCTCCCGGACCCTTGGTACTGAAGCTTTCTTT	CASSSRTLGTEAFF
TRBV5-1	TRBJ2-7	TRBD2	.	TGCGCCAGCAGCCCCACACTAGCGGGGACCTACGAGCAGTACTTC	CASSPTLAGTYEQYF
TRBV7-8	TRBJ2-1	TRBD2	.	TGTGCCAGCAGCTTATGGACTAGCGGGAGCTCCTACAATGAGCAGTTCTTC	CASSLWTSGSSYNEQFF
TRBV5-4	TRBJ2-2	.	.	TGTGCCAGCAGCTCCCCTTTATTGACGAACACCGGGGAGCTGTTTTTT	CASSSPLLTNTGELFF
TRBV6-6	TRBJ2-6	.	.	TGTGCCAGCAGTTACAAGGGTGCTGGGGCCAACGTCCTGACTTTC	CASSYKGAGANVLTF
TRBV5-6	TRBJ2-6	.	.	TGTGCCAGCAGCCTACAGGGTGCTGGGGCCAACGTCCTGACTTTC	CASSLQGAGANVLTF
TRBV5-4	TRBJ1-1	.	.	TGTGCCAGCAGCTTGCGGGGGGTCAGTGAAGCTTTCTTT	CASSLRGVSEAFF
TRBV15	TRBJ1-5	.	.	TGTGCCACCAGCAGAGGGACTGGGATGGGCAATCAGCCCCAGCATTTT	CATSRGTGMGNQPQHF
TRBV5-5	TRBJ2-7	TRBD2	.	TGTGCCAGCAGCGAAGGACTAGCGGGGACCTACGAGCAGTACTTC	CASSEGLAGTYEQYF
TRBV28	TRBJ1-3	.	.	TGTGCCAGCAGTATATACAGGAGAGGAAACACCATATATTTT	CASSIYRRGNTIYF
TRBV6-1	TRBJ2-3	TRBD2	.	TGTGCCAGCAGTGACCGTCTAGCGGGAGGTGGAGATACGCAGTATTTT	CASSDRLAGGGDTQYF
TRBV18	TRBJ2-3	TRBD2	.	TGTGCCAGCTCACCTACAAGCGGGAGGTTGGATACGCAGTATTTT	CASSPTSGRLDTQYF
TRBV27	TRBJ2-1	.	.	TGTGCCAGCAGCATGGCCGGAACAACCAATGAGCAGTTCTTC	CASSMAGTTNEQFF
TRBV7-3	TRBJ1-1	.	.	TGTGCCAGCAGCTTAAGTCGGCAGGGAGAAACTGAAGCTTTCTTT	CASSLSRQGETEAFF
TRBV20-1	TRBJ1-1	.	few	TGCAGTGCGAGTAGGCCACCTGAAGCTTTCTTT	CSASRPPEAFF
TRBV5-1	TRBJ2-1	.	.	TGCGCCAGCAGCTTGGGTAGGGCGGGCGGCTTTTACAATGAGCAGTTCTTC	CASSLGRAGGFYNEQFF
TRBV2	TRBJ1-4	TRBD1	.	TGTGCCAGCCTAGGGGGCCTAGGTGAAAAACTGTTTTTT	CASLGGLGEKLFF